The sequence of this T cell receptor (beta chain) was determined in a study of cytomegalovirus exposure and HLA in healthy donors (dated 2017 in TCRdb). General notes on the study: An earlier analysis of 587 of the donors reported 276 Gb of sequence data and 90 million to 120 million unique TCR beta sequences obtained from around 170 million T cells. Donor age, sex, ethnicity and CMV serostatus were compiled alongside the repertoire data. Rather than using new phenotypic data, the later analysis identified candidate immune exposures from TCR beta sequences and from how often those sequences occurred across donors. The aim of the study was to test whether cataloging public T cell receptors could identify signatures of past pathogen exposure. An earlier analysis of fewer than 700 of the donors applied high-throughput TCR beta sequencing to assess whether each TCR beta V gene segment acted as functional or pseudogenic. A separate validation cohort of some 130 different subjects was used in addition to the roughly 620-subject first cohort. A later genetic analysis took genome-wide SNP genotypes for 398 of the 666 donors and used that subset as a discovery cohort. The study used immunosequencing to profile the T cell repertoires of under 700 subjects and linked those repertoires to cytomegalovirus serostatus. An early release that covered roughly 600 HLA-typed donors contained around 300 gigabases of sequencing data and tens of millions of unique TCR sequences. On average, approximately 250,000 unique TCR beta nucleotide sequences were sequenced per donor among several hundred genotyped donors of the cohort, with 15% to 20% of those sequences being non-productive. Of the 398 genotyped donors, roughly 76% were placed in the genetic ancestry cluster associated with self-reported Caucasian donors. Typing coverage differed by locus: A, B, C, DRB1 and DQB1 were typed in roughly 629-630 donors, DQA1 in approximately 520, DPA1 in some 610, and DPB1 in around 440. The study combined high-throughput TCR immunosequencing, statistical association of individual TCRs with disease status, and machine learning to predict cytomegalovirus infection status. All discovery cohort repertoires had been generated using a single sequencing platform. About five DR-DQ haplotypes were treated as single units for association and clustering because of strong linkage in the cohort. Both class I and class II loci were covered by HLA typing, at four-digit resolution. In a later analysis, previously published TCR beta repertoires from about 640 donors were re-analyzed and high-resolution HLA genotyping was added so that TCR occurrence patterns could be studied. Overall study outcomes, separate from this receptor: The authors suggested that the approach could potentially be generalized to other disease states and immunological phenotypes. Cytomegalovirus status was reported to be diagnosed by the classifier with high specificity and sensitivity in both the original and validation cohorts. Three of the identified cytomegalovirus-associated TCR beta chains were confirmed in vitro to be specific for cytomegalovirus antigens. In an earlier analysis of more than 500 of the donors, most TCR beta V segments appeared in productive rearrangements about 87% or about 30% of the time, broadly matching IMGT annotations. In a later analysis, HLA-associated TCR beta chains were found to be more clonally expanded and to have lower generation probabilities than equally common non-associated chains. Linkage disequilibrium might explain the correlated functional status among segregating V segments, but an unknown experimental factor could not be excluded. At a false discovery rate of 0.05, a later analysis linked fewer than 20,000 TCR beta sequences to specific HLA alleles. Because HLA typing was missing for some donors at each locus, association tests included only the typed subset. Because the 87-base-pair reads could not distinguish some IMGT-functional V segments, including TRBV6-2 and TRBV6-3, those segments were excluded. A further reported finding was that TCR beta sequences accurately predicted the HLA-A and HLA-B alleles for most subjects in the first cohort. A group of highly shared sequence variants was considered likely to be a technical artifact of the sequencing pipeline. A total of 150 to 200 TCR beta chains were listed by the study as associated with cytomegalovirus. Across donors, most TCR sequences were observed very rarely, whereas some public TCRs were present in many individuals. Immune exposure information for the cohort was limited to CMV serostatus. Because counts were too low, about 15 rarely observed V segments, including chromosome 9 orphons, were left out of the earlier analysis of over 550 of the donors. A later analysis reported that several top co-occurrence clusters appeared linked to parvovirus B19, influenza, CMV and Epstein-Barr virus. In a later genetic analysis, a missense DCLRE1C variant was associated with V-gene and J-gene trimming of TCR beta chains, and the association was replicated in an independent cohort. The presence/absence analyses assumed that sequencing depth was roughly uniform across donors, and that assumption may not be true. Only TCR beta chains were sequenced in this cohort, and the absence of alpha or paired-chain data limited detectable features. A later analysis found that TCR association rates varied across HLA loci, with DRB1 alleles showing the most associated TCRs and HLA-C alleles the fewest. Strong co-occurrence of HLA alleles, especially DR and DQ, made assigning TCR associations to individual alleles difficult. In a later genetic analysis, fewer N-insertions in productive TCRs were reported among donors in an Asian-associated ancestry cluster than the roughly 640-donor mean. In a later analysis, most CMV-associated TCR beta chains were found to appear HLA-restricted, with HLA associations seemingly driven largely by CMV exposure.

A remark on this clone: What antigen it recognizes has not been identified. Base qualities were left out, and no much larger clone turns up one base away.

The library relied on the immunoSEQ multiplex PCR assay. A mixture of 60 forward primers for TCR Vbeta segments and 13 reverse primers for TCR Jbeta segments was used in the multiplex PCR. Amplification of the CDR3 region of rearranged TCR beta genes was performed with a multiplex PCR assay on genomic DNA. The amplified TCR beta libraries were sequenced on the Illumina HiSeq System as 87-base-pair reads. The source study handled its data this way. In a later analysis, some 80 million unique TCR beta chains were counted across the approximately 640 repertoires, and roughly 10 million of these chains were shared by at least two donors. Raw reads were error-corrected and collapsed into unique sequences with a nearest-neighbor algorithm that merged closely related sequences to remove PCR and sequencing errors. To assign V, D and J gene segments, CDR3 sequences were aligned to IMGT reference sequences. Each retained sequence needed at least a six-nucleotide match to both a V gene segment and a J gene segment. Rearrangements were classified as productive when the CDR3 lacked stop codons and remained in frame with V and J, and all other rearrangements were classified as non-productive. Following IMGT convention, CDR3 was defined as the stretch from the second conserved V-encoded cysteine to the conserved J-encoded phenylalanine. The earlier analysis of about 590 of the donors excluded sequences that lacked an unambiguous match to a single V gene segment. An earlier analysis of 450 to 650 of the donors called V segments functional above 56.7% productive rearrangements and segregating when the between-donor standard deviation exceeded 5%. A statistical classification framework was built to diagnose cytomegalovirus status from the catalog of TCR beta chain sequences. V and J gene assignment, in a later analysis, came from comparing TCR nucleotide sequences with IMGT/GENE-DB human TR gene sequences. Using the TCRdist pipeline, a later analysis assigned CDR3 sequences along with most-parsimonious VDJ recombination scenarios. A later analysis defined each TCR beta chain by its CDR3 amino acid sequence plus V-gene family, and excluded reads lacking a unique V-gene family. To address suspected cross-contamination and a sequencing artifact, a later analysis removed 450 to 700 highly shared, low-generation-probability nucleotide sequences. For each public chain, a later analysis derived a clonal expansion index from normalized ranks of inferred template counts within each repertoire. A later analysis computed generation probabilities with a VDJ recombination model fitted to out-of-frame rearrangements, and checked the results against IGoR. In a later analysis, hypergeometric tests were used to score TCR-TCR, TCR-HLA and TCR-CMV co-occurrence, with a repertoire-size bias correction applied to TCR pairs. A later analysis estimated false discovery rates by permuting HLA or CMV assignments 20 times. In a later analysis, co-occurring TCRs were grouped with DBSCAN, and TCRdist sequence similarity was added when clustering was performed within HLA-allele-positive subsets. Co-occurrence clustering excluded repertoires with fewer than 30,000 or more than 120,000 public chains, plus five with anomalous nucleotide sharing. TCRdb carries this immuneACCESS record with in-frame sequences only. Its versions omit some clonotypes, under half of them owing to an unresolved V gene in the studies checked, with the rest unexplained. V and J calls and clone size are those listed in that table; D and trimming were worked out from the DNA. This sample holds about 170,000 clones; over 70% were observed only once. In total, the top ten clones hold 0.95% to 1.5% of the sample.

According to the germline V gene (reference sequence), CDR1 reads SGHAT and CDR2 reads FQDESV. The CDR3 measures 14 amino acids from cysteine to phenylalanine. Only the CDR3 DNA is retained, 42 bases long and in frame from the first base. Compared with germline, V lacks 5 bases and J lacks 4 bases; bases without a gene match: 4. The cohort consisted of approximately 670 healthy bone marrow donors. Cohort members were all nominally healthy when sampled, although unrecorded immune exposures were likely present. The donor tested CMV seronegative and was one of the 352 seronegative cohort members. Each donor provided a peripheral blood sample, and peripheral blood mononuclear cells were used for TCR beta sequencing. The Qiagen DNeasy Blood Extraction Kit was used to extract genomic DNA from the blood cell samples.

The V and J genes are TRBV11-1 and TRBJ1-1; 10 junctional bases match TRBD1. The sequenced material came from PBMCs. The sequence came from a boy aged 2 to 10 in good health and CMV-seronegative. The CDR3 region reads CASSMRQGATEAFF. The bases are TGTGCCAGCAGCATGAGACAGGGGGCCACTGAAGCTTTCTTT.